The entry below describes one TCR beta chain. The antigen is unknown. Lacking the conserved final phenylalanine or tryptophan, this CDR3 likely reflects a read error. TCRdb re-called the 5' RACE reads through MiXCR, storing one row per CDR3 protein. The table shows 8,000 to 9,500 distinct CDR3 sequences, with 36% occurring only once. Findings and limits, study-wide: The TCR gene usage of tumor memory CD4+ T cells clustered together with blood and lymph node memory CD4+ cells and with lymph node naive CD4+ cells.

V shed 3 bases and J 6 bases; nucleotides not matched to a gene: 14. Germline-derived CDR1 and CDR2 are DFQATT and SNEGSKA (reference sequence). This CDR3 has 15 amino acids. This sequence was found in a female donor with breast cancer. The sequencing sample was made of tumor-infiltrating memory CD4+ T cells sorted from the breast tumor. The subset was: memory CD4+ T cells, CD4+CD45RO+CD25-. The chain uses TRBV20-1 and TRBJ2-7; 7 bases are shared with TRBD2. As DNA, the CDR3 is TGCAGTGCTAGGATGGGTCGGCGGGAGCTTGGCGAGCAGTACCTC. Translation: CSARMGRRELGEQYL.